Shown below are 18 T cell receptor beta chains from a single sample sequenced in a study of beta chain features in type 1 diabetes. cDNA synthesis used the whole RNA isolate, giving expressed TCRB sequences. The assay was immunoSEQ multiplex PCR, and TCRdb's table has in-frame clones only and misses some. The data contain fewer than 500,000 clones, about 14% of them singletons. The sequencing sample was made of naive CD4+ T cells from blood. The receptor set was obtained from a man aged 30 to 45 in good health.

This clone was seen more than once but under ten times. This sequence joins TRBV7-3 and TRBJ2-3; D not certain. The CDR3 is made up of 15 amino acids. Deletions cut 1 base from V and 7 bases from J, with 15 bases between. Germline-derived CDR1 and CDR2 are SGHTA and FQGTGA. CDR3: CASSLNPTPEHTQYF. As DNA, the CDR3 is TGTGCCAGCAGCTTAAATCCGACCCCGGAACATACGCAGTATTTT.

With regard to this clone: Other DNA sequences within the sample encode an identical CDR3. V usage is TRBV6-5 and J usage is TRBJ2-3; D gene unclear. This CDR3 region has 15 residues. With 0 bases removed from V and 0 bases from J, the gap between germline ends came to 7 bases. Germline V lookup: CDR1 MNHEY, CDR2 SVGAGI. CDR3 DNA: TGTGCCAGCAGTTACTCGGGGTCTAGCACAGATACGCAGTATTTT. It specifies CASSYSGSSTDTQYF.

This clone was seen only a few times. The chain couples TRBV14 to TRBJ2-5; 7 nucleotides agree with TRBD2. The CDR3 covers 14 residues. CDR1 and CDR2 (germline): SGHDN, FVKESK. The ends lost 1 base at V and 5 bases at J; junction bases unmatched: 4. CDR3 nucleotides: TGTGCCAGCAGCCAAGGCGGGGGAGTGGAGACCCAGTACTTC. This sequence encodes CASSQGGGVETQYF.

This clone showed up just a few times. The V gene is TRBV11-2, the J gene TRBJ2-1, with no clear D. The CDR3 extends over 16 amino acids. Germline CDR1 reads SGHAT; CDR2 reads FQNNGV. V lost 3 bases and J 7 bases, leaving 19 bases between the germline ends. The CDR3 is CASSFLRVVNYNEQFF. DNA for the CDR3: TGTGCCAGCAGCTTCCTAAGGGTAGTCAATTATAATGAGCAGTTCTTC.

V is TRBV20-1 and J is TRBJ2-7; D unresolved. The germline V gene encodes CDR1 DFQATT and CDR2 SNEGSKA (reference sequence). CDR3 length equals 11 residues. V was shortened by 6 bases and J by 7 bases, with 13 bases between the two germline ends. CDR3 in DNA: TGCAGTGCCCCCTCCTTAGGAGAGCAGTACTTC. It specifies CSAPSLGEQYF.

This clone was seen a handful of times. The chain employs TRBV30 and TRBJ2-2, with D uncertain. CDR1 is GTSNPN and CDR2 is SVGIG in the germline V gene (reference sequence). This CDR3 is built from 10 residues. Trimming shortened V by 6 bases and J by 3 bases, and 2 bases separated the two germline ends. CDR3 amino acids: CACYTGELFF. Written as DNA, the CDR3 is TGTGCCTGTTACACCGGGGAGCTGTTTTTT.

This clone came up a few times. The CDR3 here is CASSMVTPSYQPQHF. The CDR3 coding sequence is TGTGCCAGTAGTATGGTGACCCCGAGCTACCAGCCCCAGCATTTT. This chain connects TRBV19 to TRBJ1-5; D remains ambiguous. The CDR3 spans 15 residues. Trimming stripped 3 bases from V and 7 bases from J, with 16 bases between. Germline CDR1 and CDR2: LNHDA and SQIVND (reference sequence).

The rearrangement joins TRBV2 to TRBJ1-2; 9 bases line up with TRBD1. The CDR3 sequence is 13 residues long. The ends lost 6 bases at V and 8 bases at J; junction bases unmatched: 7. In germline, CDR1 is SNHLY, CDR2 FYNNEI. The CDR3 protein is CASSADRGGGYTF. The CDR3 nucleotides are TGTGCCAGCAGCGCGGACAGGGGTGGCGGCTACACCTTC.

CDR3 nucleotide sequence: TGTGCCAGCAGCTTGACAGGCGTCCGTAACTATGGCTACACCTTC. Translated, it gives CASSLTGVRNYGYTF. The chain employs TRBV11-3 and TRBJ1-2, with D possibly matching TRBD1 (6 bases). Germline CDR1 reads SGHNT; CDR2 reads YENEEA. CDR3 length: 15 amino acids. Trimming stripped 3 bases from V and 1 base from J, with 12 bases between. Together with reference TRBV11-3 and TRBJ1-2, the CDR3 gives the full variable domain: EAGVVQSPRYKIIEKKQPVAFWCNPISGHNTLYWYLQNLGQGPELLIRYENEEAVDDSQLPKDRFSAERLKGVDSTLKIQPAELGDSAVYLCASSLTGVRNYGYTFGSGTRLTVV.

This clone was detected a few times. The V and J genes are TRBV7-9 and TRBJ1-3, with 8 positions matching TRBD1. Unmatched junction bases numbered 4, after V lost 3 bases and J lost 3 bases. CDR3 length: 15 residues. Germline loops: CDR1 SEHNR, CDR2 FQNEAQ (reference sequence). The CDR3 coding sequence is TGTGCCAGCAGCTTCGGACAGGGAGATGGAAACACCATATATTTT. Translating gives CASSFGQGDGNTIYF.

The chain recombines TRBV6-6 with TRBJ2-3; 10 nucleotides match TRBD2. The ends lost 2 bases at V and 2 bases at J; junction bases unmatched: 1. The CDR3 has 15 amino acids. Germline V CDR1 and CDR2: MNHNY, SVGAGI (reference sequence). DNA for the CDR3: TGTGCCAGCAGTTACCTAGCGGGAGCCACAGATACGCAGTATTTT. Translating it yields CASSYLAGATDTQYF.

This chain connects TRBV4-1 to TRBJ2-3; D is uncertain. The germline V gene encodes CDR1 MGHRA and CDR2 YSYEKL. This CDR3 has 14 amino acids. Deletions cut 2 bases from V and 5 bases from J, with 11 bases between. The CDR3 loop is CASSQYIPGDTQYF. In nucleotides, the CDR3 is TGCGCCAGCAGCCAATACATTCCCGGAGATACGCAGTATTTT.

This rearrangement joins TRBV7-9 to TRBJ1-1, with TRBD1 as a possible D gene (5 bases). Germline V gene data show CDR1 as SEHNR and CDR2 as FQNEAQ (reference sequence). V was pared by 4 bases and J by 1 base, with 7 bases between. The CDR3 length is 13 residues. The CDR3, as DNA: TGTGCCAGCAGCTATACAGGGAACACTGAAGCTTTCTTT. It translates to CASSYTGNTEAFF.

The rearrangement joins TRBV20-1 to TRBJ2-1; D is ambiguous. Germline V gene sequence: CDR1 DFQATT, CDR2 SNEGSKA (reference sequence). This CDR3 has 10 residues. V was clipped by 5 bases and J by 10 bases, with 9 bases between them. DNA of the CDR3: TGCAGTGCTTCGACGAGAGAGCAGTTCTTC. Its protein product is CSASTREQFF.

This clone has a handful of counts. Other DNA sequences in the sample encode the same CDR3. The chain carries TRBV20-1 and TRBJ1-1; D remains unclear. Germline V lookup: CDR1 DFQATT, CDR2 SNEGSKA (reference sequence). V lost 2 bases, J lost 1 base, and 2 bases lay in between. CDR3 length equals 11 residues. CDR3 region: CSARRNTEAFF. CDR3 DNA sequence: TGCAGTGCTAGACGGAACACTGAAGCTTTCTTT.

The genes are TRBV6-5 and TRBJ1-6; the D is unclear. The CDR3 is 13 amino acids. Trimming removed 7 bases at V and 6 bases at J, with 10 bases between. CDR1 is MNHEY, CDR2 SVGAGI, per germline. CDR3: CASNRQINSPLHF. The CDR3 bases are TGTGCCAGCAATCGGCAGATTAATTCACCCCTCCACTTT.

This clone was observed a handful of times. V gene TRBV9 combines with J gene TRBJ2-5; tentatively, D is TRBD1 or TRBD2 (5 bases each). The CDR3 contains 17 residues. V lost 3 bases to trimming and J lost 0 bases, with 18 bases between them. Per germline, CDR1 SGDLS and CDR2 YYNGEE. The CDR3, as DNA: TGTGCCAGCAGCGCCTACACCGGGACCATCGACCAAGAGACCCAGTACTTC. It translates to CASSAYTGTIDQETQYF.

This chain links TRBV7-9 with TRBJ2-5; TRBD1 agrees at 8 bases. Germline V gives CDR1 SEHNR, CDR2 FQNEAQ (reference sequence). With 4 bases clipped from V and 4 bases from J, the junction kept 17 bases outside the gene matches. This CDR3 has 18 amino acids. The CDR3 spells CASSSGTGSSGAGETQYF. CDR3 DNA: TGTGCCAGCAGCTCCGGGACAGGTTCTTCAGGGGCGGGAGAGACCCAGTACTTC.